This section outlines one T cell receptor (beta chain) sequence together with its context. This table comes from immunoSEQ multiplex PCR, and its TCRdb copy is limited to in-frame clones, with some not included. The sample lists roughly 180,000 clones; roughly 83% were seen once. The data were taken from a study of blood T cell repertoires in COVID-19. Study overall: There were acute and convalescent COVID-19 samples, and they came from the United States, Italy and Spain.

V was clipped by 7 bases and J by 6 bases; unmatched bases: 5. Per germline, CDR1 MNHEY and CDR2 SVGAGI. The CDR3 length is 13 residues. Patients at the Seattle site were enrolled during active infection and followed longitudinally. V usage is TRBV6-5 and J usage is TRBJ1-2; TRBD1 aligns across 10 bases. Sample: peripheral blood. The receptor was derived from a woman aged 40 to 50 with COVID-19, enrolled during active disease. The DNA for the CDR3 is TGTGCCAGCACCGCGGGGACAGGGGATGGCTACACCTTC. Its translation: CASTAGTGDGYTF.